The rows below give T cell receptor beta chains drawn from one sample of a study of blood T cells in healthy people across ages. TCRdb passed the 5' RACE reads through MiXCR, listing each CDR3 protein once. In the table there are roughly 410,000 distinct CDR3 sequences, 50% to 60% of which are singletons. The sequencing sample was made of blood. These receptors all come from a man between 60 and 70 years old in good health. Each CDR3 is given with its conserved first and last residue. A D gene is named only where the DNA matches it firmly. For some rows the clone size is stated as once, few or many, or as a class when expanded; others skip it.

TRBJ2-7	TRBV5-4	TRBD1	15	NA	TGTGCCAGCAGCCCGAGGACAGGCGAGTGGTCCGAGCAGTACTTC	CASSPRTGEWSEQYF
TRBJ1-1	TRBV3-1	NA	11	few	TGTGCCAGCAGTTTGAACACTGAAGCTTTCTTT	CASSLNTEAFF
TRBJ2-1	TRBV29-1	NA	14	NA	TGCAGCGTTACGGCAGGGAGCTCCTACAATGAGCAGTTCTTC	CSVTAGSSYNEQFF
TRBJ2-1	TRBV29-1	NA	12	NA	TGCAGCGTTGAATGGACAGATTACGAGCAGTTCTTC	CSVEWTDYEQFF
TRBJ2-1	TRBV11-2	TRBD1	15	NA	TGTGCCAGCAGCTCCCAACCGGACAGGGGCAATGAGCAGTTCTTC	CASSSQPDRGNEQFF
TRBJ2-7	TRBV12-3/TRBV12-4	NA	15	NA	TGTGCCAGCAGTCCCAGCCAGTCGCGGGGCTACGAGCAGTACTTC	CASSPSQSRGYEQYF
TRBJ2-5	TRBV11-2	TRBD1	16	NA	TGTGCCAGCAGCTGGCGGACAGGGGTTATCCGGGAGACCCAGTACTTC	CASSWRTGVIRETQYF
TRBJ1-5	TRBV21-1	NA	14	once	TGTGCCAGCAGCAATATCAGGGGAAATCAGCCCCAGCATTTT	CASSNIRGNQPQHF
TRBJ2-5	TRBV7-3	TRBD2	15	NA	TGTGCCAGCAGCTTAGGGACTAGCGGGACACATGAGCAGTACTTC	CASSLGTSGTHEQYF
TRBJ2-4	TRBV5-1	NA	14	NA	TGCGCCAACCGACTAGATTACAGCGACGCCGGGCAGTACTTC	CANRLDYSDAGQYF
TRBJ2-5	TRBV10-3	NA	15	few	TGTGCCATCAGTGAGTCTAGCGGAGCGCGGGAGACCCAGTACTTC	CAISESSGARETQYF
TRBJ1-2	TRBV28	NA	13	few	TGTGCCAGCAGTTTACCCGGGAGCTATGGCTACACCTTC	CASSLPGSYGYTF
TRBJ2-1	TRBV20-1	TRBD2	14	NA	TGCAGTGCTCCCCCCGGCGGGGGGGTTGGTGAGCAGTTCTTC	CSAPPGGGVGEQFF
TRBJ1-2	TRBV28	NA	16	many	TGTGCCAGCAGTTTAAGAGGGAAGGGGGCTAACTATGGCTACACCTTC	CASSLRGKGANYGYTF
TRBJ2-7	TRBV20-1	NA	12	NA	TGCAGTGCGGGTAGCGGCTCCTACGAGCAGTACTTC	CSAGSGSYEQYF
TRBJ2-7	TRBV10-3	NA	11	NA	TGTGCCATCAGTGACAACTACGAGCAGTACTTC	CAISDNYEQYF
TRBJ2-7	TRBV28	NA	15	NA	TGTGCCAGCAAAACCCACACTGCCCCCTACAATGAGCAGTACTTC	CASKTHTAPYNEQYF
TRBJ2-7	TRBV2	NA	13	many	TGTGCCAGCAGCCGGACACTCTACTACGAGCAGTACTTC	CASSRTLYYEQYF
TRBJ2-3	TRBV30	NA	12	NA	TGTGCCTGGACCCCCGGGCGAGATACGCAGTATTTT	CAWTPGRDTQYF
TRBJ2-7	TRBV6-6	NA	14	NA	TGTGCCAGCACCTTCACAGCTTCTTACTACGAGCAGTACTTC	CASTFTASYYEQYF
TRBJ2-3	TRBV6-5	TRBD2	15	NA	TGTGCCAGCAGTGAAAGCGGGGGGGCCGGAGATACGCAGTATTTT	CASSESGGAGDTQYF
TRBJ2-5	TRBV20-1	TRBD2	16	few	TGCAGTGCTGAGGAGACACTCAGCGGGGCCGGCGGGACCCAGTACTTC	CSAEETLSGAGGTQYF
TRBJ2-3	TRBV20-1	NA	15	NA	TGCAGTGCTAGAGATCAAGTCTCTAGCACAGATACGCAGTATTTT	CSARDQVSSTDTQYF
TRBJ1-2	TRBV20-1	TRBD1	15	few	TGCAGTGCTAGGCCTCGGGACAGGGGTTACTATGGCTACACCTTC	CSARPRDRGYYGYTF
TRBJ2-5	TRBV14	NA	15	many	TGTGCCAGCAGCCAAGTGAGGACTCTTTTGGAGACCCAGTACTTC	CASSQVRTLLETQYF
TRBJ2-7	TRBV4-3	NA	15	few	TGCGCCAGCAGCCAAGAGGAGCGCCTCTGGGGCGAGCAGTACTTC	CASSQEERLWGEQYF
TRBJ2-1	TRBV20-1	TRBD1	13	NA	TGCAGTGTTCCGGGACAGGGGAACAATGAGCAGTTCTTC	CSVPGQGNNEQFF
TRBJ1-6	TRBV2	TRBD1	17	NA	TGTGCCAGCAGTGAAGGACAGGGGTTCTCCTATAATTCACCCCTCCACTTT	CASSEGQGFSYNSPLHF
TRBJ2-5	TRBV7-2	NA	12	NA	TGTGCCAGCAGCTTAATGACAGACTCGCAGTACTTC	CASSLMTDSQYF
TRBJ2-1	TRBV6-4	NA	11	NA	TGTGCCAGCAGTGATAAAGAGACCCAGTTCTTC	CASSDKETQFF
TRBJ2-7	TRBV29-1	TRBD1	14	NA	TGCAGCGTCAAGTCCGGGACAGGGAACTACGAGCAGTACTTC	CSVKSGTGNYEQYF
TRBJ1-5	TRBV7-2	TRBD1	18	NA	TGTGCCAGCAGCCGTGGACAGGGGGCGGGTGATAGCAATCAGCCCCAGCATTTT	CASSRGQGAGDSNQPQHF
TRBJ2-2	TRBV27	TRBD2	15	NA	TGTGCCACCACTTATAGCGGGGTGAACACCGGGGAGCTGTTTTTT	CATTYSGVNTGELFF
TRBJ2-7	TRBV25-1	NA	14	NA	TGTGCCAGCAGGCGGGGCGGAATCTCCTACGAGCAGTACTTC	CASRRGGISYEQYF
TRBJ2-7	TRBV20-1	NA	13	few	TGCAGTGCTACCAACCCGACTAGTTCCGAGCAGTACTTC	CSATNPTSSEQYF
TRBJ2-3	TRBV27	TRBD2	14	NA	TGTGCCAGCAGTTTTGGGGGAGGGTCTTTCGCGCAGTATTTT	CASSFGGGSFAQYF
TRBJ2-6	TRBV28	TRBD1	16	many	TGTGCCAGCAAGGACAGGGGGTTTAGGGGCGCCAACGTCCTGACTTTC	CASKDRGFRGANVLTF
TRBJ2-1	TRBV5-1	TRBD1	15	NA	TGCGCCAGCAGTTGGGGACAGGAGTTCTACAATGAGCAGTTCTTC	CASSWGQEFYNEQFF
TRBJ2-7	TRBV7-9	NA	14	NA	TGTGCCAGCAGGGGGTTGGGCTCCTCCTACGAGCAGTACTTC	CASRGLGSSYEQYF
TRBJ1-2	TRBV20-1	NA	14	few	TGCAGTGCTAGTGGGCAGGCCGGTAGCTATGGCTACACCTTC	CSASGQAGSYGYTF
TRBJ2-7	TRBV7-2	TRBD2	15	few	TGTGCCAGCAGCTCCCGGGGAGGGTTCTCCTACGAGCAGTACTTC	CASSSRGGFSYEQYF
TRBJ2-6	TRBV7-2	TRBD2	18	NA	TGTGCCAGCAGCGCCCGGGGACTAGGTTTAGGTGGGGCCAACGTCCTGACTTTC	CASSARGLGLGGANVLTF
TRBJ2-1	TRBV30	NA	13	many	TGTGCCCAAACGGGGGCTCTCGGGAATGAGCAGTTCTTC	CAQTGALGNEQFF
TRBJ2-3	TRBV20-1	NA	14	NA	TGCAGTGCCCCTGAGGGGGGATTCACAGATACGCAGTATTTT	CSAPEGGFTDTQYF
TRBJ1-6	TRBV7-2	TRBD1	14	few	TGTGCCAGCAGCTCTTACAGGGGTGGCTCACCCCTCCACTTT	CASSSYRGGSPLHF
TRBJ2-7	TRBV7-2	TRBD1	15	NA	TGTGCCAGCAGCCCCCGACAGGGGTACTCCTACGAGCAGTACTTC	CASSPRQGYSYEQYF
TRBJ2-7	TRBV4-3	NA	13	few	TGCGCCAGCAGCCAAGAAGGGTGGGAAGAGCAGTACTTC	CASSQEGWEEQYF
TRBJ2-7	TRBV20-1	TRBD2	17	NA	TGCAGTGTTACTAAAAACTTTGGACTAGCGGGAGTGAACGAGCAGTACTTC	CSVTKNFGLAGVNEQYF
TRBJ2-3	TRBV5-1	NA	15	NA	TGCGCCAGCAAGACCTACACTACTAGCACAGATACGCAGTATTTT	CASKTYTTSTDTQYF
TRBJ2-5	TRBV28	TRBD1	14	NA	TGTGCCAGCGACTTCGGGTGGCCAGGGGGGACCCAGTACTTC	CASDFGWPGGTQYF
TRBJ2-7	TRBV20-1	TRBD2	17	NA	TGCAGTGCTAGAGATAGGGCAGGGTACGGGGGGTCCTACGAGCAGTACTTC	CSARDRAGYGGSYEQYF
TRBJ2-7	TRBV29-1	NA	15	NA	TGCAGCGTTGAAGAGGGGCCGCAGGATAGGGGCGAGCAGTACTTC	CSVEEGPQDRGEQYF